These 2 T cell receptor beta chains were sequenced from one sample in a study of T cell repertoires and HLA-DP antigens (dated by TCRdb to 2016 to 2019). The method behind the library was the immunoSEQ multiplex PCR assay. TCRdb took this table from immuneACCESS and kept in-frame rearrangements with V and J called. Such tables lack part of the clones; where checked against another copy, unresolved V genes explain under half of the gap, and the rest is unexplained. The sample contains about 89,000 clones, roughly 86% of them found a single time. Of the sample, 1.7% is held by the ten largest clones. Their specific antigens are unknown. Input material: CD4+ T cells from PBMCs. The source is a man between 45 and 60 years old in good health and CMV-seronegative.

The CDR3 sequence: CASSEALLSISGYTF. The CDR3 nucleotides are TGTGCCAGCAGTGAAGCGCTTCTTTCGATTTCTGGCTACACCTTC. The chain carries TRBV2 and TRBJ1-2, with D unresolved. With 0 bases removed from V and 7 bases from J, the gap between germline ends came to 15 bases. The length of the CDR3 is 15 residues. Germline V gene data show CDR1 as SNHLY and CDR2 as FYNNEI.

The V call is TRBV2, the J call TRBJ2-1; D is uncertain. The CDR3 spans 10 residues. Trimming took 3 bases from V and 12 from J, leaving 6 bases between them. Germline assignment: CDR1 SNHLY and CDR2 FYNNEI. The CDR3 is CASSDGVQFF. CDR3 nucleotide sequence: TGTGCCAGCAGTGATGGGGTGCAGTTCTTC.